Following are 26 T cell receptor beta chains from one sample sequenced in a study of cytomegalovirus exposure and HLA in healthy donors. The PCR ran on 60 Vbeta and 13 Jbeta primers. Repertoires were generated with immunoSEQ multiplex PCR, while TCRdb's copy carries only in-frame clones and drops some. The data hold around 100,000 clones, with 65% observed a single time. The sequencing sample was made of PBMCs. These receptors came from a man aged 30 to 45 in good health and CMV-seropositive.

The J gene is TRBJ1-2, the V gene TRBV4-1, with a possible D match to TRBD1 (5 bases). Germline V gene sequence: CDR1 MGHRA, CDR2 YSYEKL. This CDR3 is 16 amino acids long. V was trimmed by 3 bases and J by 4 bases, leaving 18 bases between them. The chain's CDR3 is CASSHSDSLTVYGYTF. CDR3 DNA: TGCGCCAGCAGCCACTCCGACAGTCTAACCGTCTATGGCTACACCTTC.

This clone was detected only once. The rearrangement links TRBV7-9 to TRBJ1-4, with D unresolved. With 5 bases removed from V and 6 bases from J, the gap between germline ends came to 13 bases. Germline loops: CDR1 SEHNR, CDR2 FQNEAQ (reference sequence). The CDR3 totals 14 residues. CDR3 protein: CASSPGRADEKLFF. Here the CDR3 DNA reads TGTGCCAGCAGCCCCGGGAGGGCGGATGAAAAACTGTTTTTT.

The CDR3 reads CASSYGTGGNTIYF. The CDR3 nucleotides read TGTGCCAGCAGTTACGGGACAGGGGGAAACACCATATATTTT. V and J are TRBV6-5 and TRBJ1-3; 9 nucleotides line up with TRBD1. Germline V lookup: CDR1 MNHEY, CDR2 SVGAGI. The CDR3 totals 14 residues. V shed 2 bases and J 4 bases; nucleotides not matched to a gene: 0.

The CDR3 spells CASSETGTGYEKLFF. The CDR3 nucleotides read TGCGCCAGCAGCGAAACAGGTACCGGTTATGAAAAACTGTTTTTT. V gene TRBV5-1 combines with J gene TRBJ1-4, with TRBD1 as a possible D gene (5 bases). V was trimmed by 4 bases and J by 6 bases, leaving 16 bases between them. This CDR3 region has 15 residues. The germline CDR1 and CDR2 sequences are SGHRS and YFSETQ.

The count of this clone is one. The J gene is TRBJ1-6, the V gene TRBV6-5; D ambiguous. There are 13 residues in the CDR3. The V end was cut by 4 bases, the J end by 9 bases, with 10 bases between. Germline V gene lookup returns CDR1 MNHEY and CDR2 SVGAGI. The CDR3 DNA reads TGTGCCAGCAGTTCCCTCCCGGGTTCACCCCTCCACTTT. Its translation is CASSSLPGSPLHF.

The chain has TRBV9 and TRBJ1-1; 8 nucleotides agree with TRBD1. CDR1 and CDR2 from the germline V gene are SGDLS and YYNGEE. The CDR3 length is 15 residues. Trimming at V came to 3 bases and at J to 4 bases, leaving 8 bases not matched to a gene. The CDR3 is CASSARQGMGTEAFF. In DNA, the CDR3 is TGTGCCAGCAGCGCCAGACAGGGGATGGGCACTGAAGCTTTCTTT.

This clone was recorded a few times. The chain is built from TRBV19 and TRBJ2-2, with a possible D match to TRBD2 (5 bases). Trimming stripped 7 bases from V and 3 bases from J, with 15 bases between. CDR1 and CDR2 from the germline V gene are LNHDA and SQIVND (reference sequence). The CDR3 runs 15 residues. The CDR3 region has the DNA TGTGCCAGTACCCGCGGGCCCGCGGACACCGGGGAGCTGTTTTTT. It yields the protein CASTRGPADTGELFF.

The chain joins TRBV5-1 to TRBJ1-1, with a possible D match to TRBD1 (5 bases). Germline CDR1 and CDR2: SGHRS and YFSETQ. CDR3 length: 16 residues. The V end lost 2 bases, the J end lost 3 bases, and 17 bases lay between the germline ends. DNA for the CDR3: TGCGCCAGCAGCTTCCGGACACCAAGCCGGGACACTGAAGCTTTCTTT. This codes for CASSFRTPSRDTEAFF.

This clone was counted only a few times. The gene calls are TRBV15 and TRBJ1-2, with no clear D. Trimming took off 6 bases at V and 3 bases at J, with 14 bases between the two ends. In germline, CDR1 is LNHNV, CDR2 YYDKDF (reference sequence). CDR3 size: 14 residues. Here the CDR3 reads CATRPAGVHYGYTF. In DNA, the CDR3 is TGTGCCACCAGACCGGCGGGTGTGCACTATGGCTACACCTTC.

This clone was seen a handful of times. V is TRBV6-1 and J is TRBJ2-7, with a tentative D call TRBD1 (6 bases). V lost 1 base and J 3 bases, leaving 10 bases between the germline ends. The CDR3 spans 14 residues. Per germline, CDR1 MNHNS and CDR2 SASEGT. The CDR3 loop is CASSEGGTIYEQYF. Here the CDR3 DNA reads TGTGCCAGCAGTGAAGGTGGGACAATCTACGAGCAGTACTTC.

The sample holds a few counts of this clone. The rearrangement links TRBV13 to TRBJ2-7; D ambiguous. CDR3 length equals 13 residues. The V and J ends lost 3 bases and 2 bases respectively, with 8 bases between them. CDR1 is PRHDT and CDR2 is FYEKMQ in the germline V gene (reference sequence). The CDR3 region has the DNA TGTGCCAGCAGCTTGGGCAGAACCTACGAGCAGTACTTC. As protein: CASSLGRTYEQYF.

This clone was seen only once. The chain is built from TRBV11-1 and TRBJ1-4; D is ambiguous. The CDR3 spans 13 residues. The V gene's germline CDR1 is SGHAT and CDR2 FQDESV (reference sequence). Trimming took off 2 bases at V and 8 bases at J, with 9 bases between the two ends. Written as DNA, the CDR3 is TGTGCCAGCAGCTTACCAGGTGAAGAAAAACTGTTTTTT. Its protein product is CASSLPGEEKLFF.

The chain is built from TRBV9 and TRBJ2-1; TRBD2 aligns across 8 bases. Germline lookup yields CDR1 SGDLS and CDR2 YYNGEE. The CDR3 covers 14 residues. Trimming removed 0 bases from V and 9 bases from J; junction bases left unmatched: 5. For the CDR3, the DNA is TGTGCCAGCAGCGTAGTGGCTAGCGGGTTTGAGCAGTTCTTC. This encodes CASSVVASGFEQFF.

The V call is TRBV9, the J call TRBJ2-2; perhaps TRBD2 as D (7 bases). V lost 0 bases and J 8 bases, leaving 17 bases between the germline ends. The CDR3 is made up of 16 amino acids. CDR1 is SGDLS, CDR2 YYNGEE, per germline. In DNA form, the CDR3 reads TGTGCCAGCAGCGTAGGGGGGGGGCTTTCTACAGGGGAGCTGTTTTTT. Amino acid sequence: CASSVGGGLSTGELFF. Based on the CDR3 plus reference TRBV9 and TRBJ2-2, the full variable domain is DSGVTQTPKHLITATGQRVTLRCSPRSGDLSVYWYQQSLDQGLQFLIQYYNGEERAKGNILERFSAQQFPDLHSELNLSSLELGDSALYFCASSVGGGLSTGELFFGEGSRLTVL.

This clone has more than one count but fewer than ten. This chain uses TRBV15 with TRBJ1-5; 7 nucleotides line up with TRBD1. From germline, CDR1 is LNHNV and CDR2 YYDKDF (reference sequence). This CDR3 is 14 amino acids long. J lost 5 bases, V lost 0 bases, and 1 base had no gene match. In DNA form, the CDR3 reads TGTGCCACCAGCAGAGATACAGGGGATCAGCCCCAGCATTTT. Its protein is CATSRDTGDQPQHF. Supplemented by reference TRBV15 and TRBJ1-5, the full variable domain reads DAMVIQNPRYQVTQFGKPVTLSCSQTLNHNVMYWYQQKSSQAPKLLFHYYDKDFNNEADTPDNFQSRRPNTSFCFLDIRSPGLGDTAMYLCATSRDTGDQPQHFGDGTRLSIL.

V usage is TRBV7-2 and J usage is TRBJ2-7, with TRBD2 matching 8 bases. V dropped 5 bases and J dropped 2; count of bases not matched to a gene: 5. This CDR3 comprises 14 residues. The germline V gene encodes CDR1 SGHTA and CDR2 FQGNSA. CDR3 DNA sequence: TGTGCCAGCAGCCTCTCTAGCGGGCCCTACGAGCAGTACTTC. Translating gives CASSLSSGPYEQYF.

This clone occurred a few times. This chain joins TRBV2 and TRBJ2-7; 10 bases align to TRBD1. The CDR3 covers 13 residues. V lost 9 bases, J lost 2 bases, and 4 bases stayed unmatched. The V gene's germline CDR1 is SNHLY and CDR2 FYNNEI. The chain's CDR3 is CASSGTGAYEQYF. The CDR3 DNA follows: TGTGCCAGTTCCGGGACAGGGGCCTACGAGCAGTACTTC.

Written as DNA, the CDR3 is TGTGCCACCAGCAGAGAAGCAGGGTCTCTCGCGGATACGCAGTATTTT. Its protein product is CATSREAGSLADTQYF. This sequence joins TRBV15 and TRBJ2-3; maybe TRBD1 (5 bases). Deletions cut 0 bases from V and 6 bases from J, with 16 bases between. Germline V CDR1 and CDR2: LNHNV, YYDKDF (reference sequence). This CDR3 has 16 residues.

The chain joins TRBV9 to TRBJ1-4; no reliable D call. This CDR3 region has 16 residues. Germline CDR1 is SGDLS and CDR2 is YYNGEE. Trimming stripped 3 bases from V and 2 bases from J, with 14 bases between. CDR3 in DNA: TGTGCCAGCAGCGCGAGCCCGGGGTTGACTAATGAAAAACTGTTTTTT. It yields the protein CASSASPGLTNEKLFF.

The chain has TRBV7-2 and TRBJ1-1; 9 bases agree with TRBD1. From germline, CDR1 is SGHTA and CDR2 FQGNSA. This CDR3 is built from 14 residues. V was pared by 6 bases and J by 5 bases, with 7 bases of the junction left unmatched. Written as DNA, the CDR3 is TGTGCCAGCAGATATGGACAGGGGATTACTGAAGCTTTCTTT. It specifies CASRYGQGITEAFF. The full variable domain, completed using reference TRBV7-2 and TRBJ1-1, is GAGVSQSPSNKVTEKGKDVELRCDPISGHTALYWYRQSLGQGLEFLIYFQGNSAPDKSGLPSDRFSAERTGGSVSTLTIQRTQQEDSAVYLCASRYGQGITEAFFGQGTRLTVV.

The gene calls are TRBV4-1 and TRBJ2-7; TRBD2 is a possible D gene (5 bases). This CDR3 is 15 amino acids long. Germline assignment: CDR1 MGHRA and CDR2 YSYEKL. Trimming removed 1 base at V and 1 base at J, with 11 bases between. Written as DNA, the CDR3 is TGCGCCAGCAGCCAAGCCCCGGACTGGTCCTACGAGCAGTACTTC. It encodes CASSQAPDWSYEQYF.

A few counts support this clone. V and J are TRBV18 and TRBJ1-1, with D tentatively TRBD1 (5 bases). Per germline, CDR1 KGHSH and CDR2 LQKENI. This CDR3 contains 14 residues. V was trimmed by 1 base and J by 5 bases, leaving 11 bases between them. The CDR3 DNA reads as TGTGCCAGCTCACCACTCGCCAGGGATACTGAAGCTTTCTTT. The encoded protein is CASSPLARDTEAFF.

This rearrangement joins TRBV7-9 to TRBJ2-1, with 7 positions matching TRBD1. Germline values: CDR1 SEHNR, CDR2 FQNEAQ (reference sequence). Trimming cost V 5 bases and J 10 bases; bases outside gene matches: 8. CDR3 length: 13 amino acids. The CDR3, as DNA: TGTGCCAGCAGCCAACTCGGGACAGTCGAGCAGTTCTTC. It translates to CASSQLGTVEQFF. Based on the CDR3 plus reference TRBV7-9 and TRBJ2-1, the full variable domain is DTGVSQNPRHKITKRGQNVTFRCDPISEHNRLYWYRQTLGQGPEFLTYFQNEAQLEKSRLLSDRFSAERPKGSFSTLEIQRTEQGDSAMYLCASSQLGTVEQFFGPGTRLTVL.

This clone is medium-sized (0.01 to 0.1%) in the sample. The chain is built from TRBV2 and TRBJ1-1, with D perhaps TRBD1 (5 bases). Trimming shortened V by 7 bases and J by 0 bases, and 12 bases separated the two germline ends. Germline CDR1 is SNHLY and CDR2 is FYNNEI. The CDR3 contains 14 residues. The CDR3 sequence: CASKKRQMNTEAFF. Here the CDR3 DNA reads TGTGCCAGCAAGAAGAGACAGATGAACACTGAAGCTTTCTTT.

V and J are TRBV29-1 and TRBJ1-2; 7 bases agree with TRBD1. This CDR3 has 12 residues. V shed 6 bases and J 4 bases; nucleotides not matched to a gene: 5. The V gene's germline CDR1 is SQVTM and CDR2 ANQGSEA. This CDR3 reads CSVRTGIYGYTF. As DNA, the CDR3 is TGCAGCGTAAGGACAGGAATCTATGGCTACACCTTC.

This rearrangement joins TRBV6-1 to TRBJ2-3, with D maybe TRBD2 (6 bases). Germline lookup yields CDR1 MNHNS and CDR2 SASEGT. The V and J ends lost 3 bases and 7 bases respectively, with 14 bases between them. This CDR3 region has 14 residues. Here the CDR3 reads CASSDVGGANTQYF. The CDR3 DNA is TGTGCCAGCAGTGATGTAGGAGGGGCAAATACGCAGTATTTT.